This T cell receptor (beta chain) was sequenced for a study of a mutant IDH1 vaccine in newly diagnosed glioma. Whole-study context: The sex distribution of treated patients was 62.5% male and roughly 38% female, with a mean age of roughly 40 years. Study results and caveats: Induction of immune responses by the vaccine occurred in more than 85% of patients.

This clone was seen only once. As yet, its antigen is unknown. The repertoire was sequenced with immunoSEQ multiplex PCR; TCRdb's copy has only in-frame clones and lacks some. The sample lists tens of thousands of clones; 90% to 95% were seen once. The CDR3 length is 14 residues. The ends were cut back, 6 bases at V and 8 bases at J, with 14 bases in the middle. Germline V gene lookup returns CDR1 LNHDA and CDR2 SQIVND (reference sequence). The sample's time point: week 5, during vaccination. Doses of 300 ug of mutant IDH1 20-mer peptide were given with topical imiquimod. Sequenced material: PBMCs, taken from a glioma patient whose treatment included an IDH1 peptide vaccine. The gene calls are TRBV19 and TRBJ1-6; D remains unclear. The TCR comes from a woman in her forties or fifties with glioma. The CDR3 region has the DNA TGTGCCAGTAGGCCCCGGGTTGGGGATTCACCCCTCCACTTT. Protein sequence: CASRPRVGDSPLHF.